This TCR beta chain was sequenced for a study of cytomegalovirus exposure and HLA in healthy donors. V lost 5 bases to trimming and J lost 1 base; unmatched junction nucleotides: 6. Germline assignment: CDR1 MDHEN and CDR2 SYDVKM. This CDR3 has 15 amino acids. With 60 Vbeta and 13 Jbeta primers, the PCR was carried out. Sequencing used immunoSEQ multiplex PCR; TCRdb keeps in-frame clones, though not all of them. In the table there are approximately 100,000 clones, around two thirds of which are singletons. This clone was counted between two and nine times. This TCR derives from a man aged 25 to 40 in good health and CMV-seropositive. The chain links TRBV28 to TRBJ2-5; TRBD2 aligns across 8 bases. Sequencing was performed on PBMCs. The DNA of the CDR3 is TGTGCCAGCAGTCAGGCGGGGGGCGTCCAAGAGACCCAGTACTTC. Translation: CASSQAGGVQETQYF.